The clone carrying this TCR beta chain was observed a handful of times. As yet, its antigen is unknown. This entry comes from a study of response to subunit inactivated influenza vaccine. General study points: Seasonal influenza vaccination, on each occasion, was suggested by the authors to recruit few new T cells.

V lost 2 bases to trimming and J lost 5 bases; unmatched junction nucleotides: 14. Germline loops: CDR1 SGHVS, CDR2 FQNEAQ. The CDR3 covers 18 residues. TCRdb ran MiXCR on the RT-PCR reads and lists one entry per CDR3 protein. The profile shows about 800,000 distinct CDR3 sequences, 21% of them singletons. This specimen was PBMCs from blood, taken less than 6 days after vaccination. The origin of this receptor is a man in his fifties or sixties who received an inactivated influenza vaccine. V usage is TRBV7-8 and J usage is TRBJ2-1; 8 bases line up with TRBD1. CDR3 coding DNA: TGTGCCAGCAGCTTAAATTGGGGCCGGACAGGGACCGACAATGAGCAGTTCTTC. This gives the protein CASSLNWGRTGTDNEQFF.